The present entry profiles one T cell receptor beta chain with its context. The data were obtained in a study of T cells after posttransplantation cyclophosphamide. Using immunoSEQ multiplex PCR, the repertoire was profiled, and TCRdb retains in-frame clones only, with some absent. The repertoire holds fewer than 25,000 clones, with roughly 86% as singletons. The V end was cut by 2 bases, the J end by 1 base, with 12 bases between. The CDR3 spans 15 residues. CDR1 and CDR2 (germline): SNHLY, FYNNEI. This clonotype originated in an older woman with a blood cancer, CMV-positive, and with a related stem cell donor. The sample taken for sequencing was PBMCs. The chain uses TRBV2 and TRBJ2-7; D may be TRBD2 (6 bases). Here the CDR3 reads CASSESPSVSYEQYF. The CDR3 DNA reads TGTGCCAGCAGTGAATCGCCTAGCGTGTCCTACGAGCAGTACTTC.